This note documents a single T cell receptor beta chain sequence. Its antigen is not known. The source of the sample is a study of CD8 T cells in ankylosing spondylitis. Overall study findings and caveats: Significant enrichment of disease-linked clones was reported in matched ankylosing spondylitis synovial fluid. Seven to nine highly homologous variants made up a TCR beta motif that seemed to typify ankylosing spondylitis blood. Disease-linked clones bore a CD8+ phenotype, appearing relatively rarely in peripheral blood. Some motif variants were previously reported in reactive arthritis synovial fluid and blood.

As the method for making TCR beta libraries, quantitative 5'-RACE with molecular barcodes was used. In TCRdb, the 5' RACE reads were re-called with MiXCR into one record per CDR3 protein. The sample holds some 400,000 distinct CDR3 sequences, about 20% seen once. The sequencing input was blood, either unsorted or a sorted T cell fraction (not recorded which). The sequence came from a male donor with ankylosing spondylitis.

The CDR3 nucleotides read TGTGCCAGCAGTTCAACGGGACAGGCTACCTCTGGGGCCAACGTCCTGACTTTC. Amino acids: CASSSTGQATSGANVLTF. The V and J genes are TRBV28 and TRBJ2-6; 8 nucleotides line up with TRBD1. CDR3 length: 18 residues. CDR1 is MDHEN, CDR2 SYDVKM, per germline. V lost 4 bases, J lost 0 bases, and 8 bases stayed unmatched.